This TCR beta chain was identified during a study of post-analysis software for immune sequencing data. Study-wide points: Samples made in the same batch grouped tightly together by F measure. Several TRBV segments occurring more often in patients than controls included TRBV5-6, TRBV5-1 and TRBV20-1. Controls significantly exceeded multiple sclerosis patients in normalized Chao1 diversity.

V shed 2 bases and J shed 2 bases, with 11 bases lying between them. CDR3 length equals 14 residues. CDR1 and CDR2 (germline): DFQATT, SNEGSKA (reference sequence). A note on this clonotype: The target antigen is unknown.

Unique molecular identifiers had been added to the TCR beta cDNA libraries. Input of roughly 0.85 to 11 million T cells yielded approximately 500,000 cDNA molecules. MiXCR, run by TCRdb on the PCR reads, gives a single entry per CDR3 protein. The sample consists of 350,000 to 450,000 distinct CDR3 sequences, approximately 38% of them appearing once. This receptor was identified in a girl aged 2 to 10 with multiple sclerosis. V and J are TRBV20-1 and TRBJ2-3; D is possibly TRBD1 (5 bases). Input material: blood. The CDR3, as DNA: TGCAGTGCTAGATCCGGACACTCCACAGATACGCAGTATTTT. Translation: CSARSGHSTDTQYF.